The 30 T cell receptor beta chains below all came from one sample that was sequenced in a study of vaccination and CD4 T cells after COVID-19. Cultured CD4+ T cells had their DNA profiled by the Oncomine TCR Beta short-read assay. Via MiXCR, TCRdb re-called the PCR reads, giving one row per CDR3 protein. The sample holds roughly 16,000 distinct CDR3 sequences, about 25% seen once. Described treatment: approximately nine-day PBMC culture with coronavirus spike peptide pools or control peptides (ViraFEST assay). The antigens these receptors bind are not known. Sequencing used cultured CD4+ T cells from blood. The receptors come from a human donor with COVID-19.

In this sample, this clonotype turned up a few times. The chain recombines TRBV7-2 with TRBJ2-3; weak D call: TRBD2 (6 bases). The germline gives CDR1 SGHTA, CDR2 FQGNSA. Trimming removed 1 base at V and 2 bases at J, with 13 bases between. The CDR3 runs to 16 residues. CDR3 protein: CASSLGAGSYTDTQYF. The DNA for the CDR3 is TGTGCCAGCAGCTTAGGGGCGGGGTCGTACACAGATACGCAGTATTTT. The variable domain in full, completed from reference TRBV7-2 and TRBJ2-3, reads GAGVSQSPSNKVTEKGKDVELRCDPISGHTALYWYRQSLGQGLEFLIYFQGNSAPDKSGLPSDRFSAERTGGSVSTLTIQRTQQEDSAVYLCASSLGAGSYTDTQYFGPGTRLTVL.

In this sample, this clonotype turned up a few times. The chain recombines TRBV7-9 with TRBJ1-2; weak D call: TRBD1 (5 bases). V lost 5 bases and J 5 bases, leaving 18 bases between the germline ends. This CDR3 is 15 amino acids long. Germline V gene sequence: CDR1 SEHNR, CDR2 FQNEAQ (reference sequence). The CDR3 loop reads CASSVGRVGGYGYTF. The CDR3, as DNA: TGTGCCAGCAGCGTGGGTAGGGTTGGGGGATATGGCTACACCTTC.

The chain employs TRBV11-3 and TRBJ2-3; 8 bases fit TRBD2. V was pared by 6 bases and J by 6 bases, with 8 bases of the junction left unmatched. Germline CDR1 SGHNT, CDR2 YENEEA. This CDR3 has 14 amino acids. The CDR3 here is CASSSAGEGDTQYF. DNA for the CDR3: TGTGCCAGCAGTTCAGCGGGGGAGGGGGATACGCAGTATTTT.

The chain is built from TRBV2 and TRBJ2-3, with D possibly being TRBD2 (6 bases). The V end was cut by 7 bases, the J end by 0 bases, with 11 bases between. This CDR3 region has 14 residues. Per germline, CDR1 SNHLY and CDR2 FYNNEI. The CDR3 coding sequence is TGTGCCAGCACTGTTCGGGGGAGCACAGATACGCAGTATTTT. This encodes CASTVRGSTDTQYF.

This clonotype was seen more than once but under ten times. This chain links TRBV28 with TRBJ1-2; D not resolved. Germline assignment: CDR1 MDHEN and CDR2 SYDVKM. The length of the CDR3 is 12 residues. Trimming stripped 3 bases from V and 5 bases from J, with 7 bases between. In nucleotides, the CDR3 is TGTGCCAGCAGTTTCGAGATATATGGCTACACCTTC. Its translation: CASSFEIYGYTF.

The genes are TRBV20-1 and TRBJ1-5, with D hard to call. Germline CDR1 DFQATT, CDR2 SNEGSKA (reference sequence). V was pared by 0 bases and J by 7 bases, with 10 bases between. CDR3 length equals 13 residues. The CDR3 coding sequence is TGCAGTGCTAGAGATAACCTAAGACAGCCCCAGCATTTT. Its protein product is CSARDNLRQPQHF.

This chain links TRBV12-3 or TRBV12-4 with TRBJ1-1; D gene uncertain. The V and J ends lost 6 bases and 3 bases respectively, with 14 bases between them. The CDR3 spans 14 residues. CDR3 bases: TGTGCCAGCAGCTATCGCCGGGAGTACACTGAAGCTTTCTTT. This translates into CASSYRREYTEAFF.

In nucleotides, the CDR3 is TGCGCCAGCAGCACGGGACAGACCCGAGCCGGGGAGCTGTTTTTT. Protein: CASSTGQTRAGELFF. The chain carries TRBV5-1 and TRBJ2-2; 7 bases are shared with TRBD1. J gave up 6 bases and V 4 bases, and 9 bases lay outside the gene matches. The germline V gene has CDR1 SGHRS and CDR2 YFSETQ. The CDR3 has 15 amino acids.

This clonotype turned up a few times. V usage is TRBV20-1 and J usage is TRBJ2-3, with TRBD1 matching 8 bases. From germline, CDR1 is DFQATT and CDR2 SNEGSKA (reference sequence). The J segment lost 4 bases and the V segment lost 4 bases, leaving 10 bases of the junction unmatched. This CDR3 has 15 amino acids. As DNA, the CDR3 is TGCAGTGCTACTCCGATTCAGGGGGCTTCAGATACGCAGTATTTT. Its translation: CSATPIQGASDTQYF.

This clonotype was picked up a small number of times. This chain connects TRBV4-1 to TRBJ1-1; tentatively, D is TRBD1 (5 bases). This CDR3 spans 15 amino acids. Trimming took off 1 base at V and 3 bases at J, with 12 bases between the two ends. Germline V gene lookup returns CDR1 MGHRA and CDR2 YSYEKL. CDR3 region: CASSQAGRMDTEAFF. DNA of the CDR3: TGCGCCAGCAGCCAAGCGGGACGGATGGACACTGAAGCTTTCTTT.

The gene calls are TRBV24-1 and TRBJ2-3, with 12 bases aligning to TRBD2. Trimming cost V 5 bases and J 4 bases; bases outside gene matches: 6. The CDR3 is 16 residues long. From germline, CDR1 is KGHDR and CDR2 SFDVKD. In DNA form, the CDR3 reads TGTGCCACCAGTGGCGCGACTAGCGGGGGTGCAGATACGCAGTATTTT. Translated: CATSGATSGGADTQYF.

The rearrangement joins TRBV7-2 to TRBJ2-5, with D unresolved. The length of the CDR3 is 15 residues. V lost 3 bases, J lost 4 bases, and 15 bases lay in between. CDR1 and CDR2 (germline): SGHTA, FQGNSA. The CDR3 sequence is CASSLISFRVETQYF. In DNA form, the CDR3 reads TGTGCCAGCAGCTTGATATCTTTCCGGGTAGAGACCCAGTACTTC. Combining the CDR3 with reference TRBV7-2 and TRBJ2-5 gives the whole variable domain GAGVSQSPSNKVTEKGKDVELRCDPISGHTALYWYRQSLGQGLEFLIYFQGNSAPDKSGLPSDRFSAERTGGSVSTLTIQRTQQEDSAVYLCASSLISFRVETQYFGPGTRLLVL.

The sample holds one count of this clonotype. In DNA, the CDR3 is TGTGCCAGTAGCAAACGGGACAGGGTGGTACAGCCCCAGCATTTT. It encodes CASSKRDRVVQPQHF. V is TRBV19 and J is TRBJ1-5, with TRBD1 identical over 9 bases. The CDR3 runs to 15 residues. Trimming removed 6 bases from V and 7 bases from J; junction bases left unmatched: 10. Germline CDR1 and CDR2: LNHDA and SQIVND (reference sequence).

V is TRBV20-1 and J is TRBJ1-2; the match to TRBD1 covers 8 bases. The CDR3 spans 15 residues. With V trimmed by 5 bases and J by 3 bases, 11 bases remained unmatched. Germline V gene sequence: CDR1 DFQATT, CDR2 SNEGSKA (reference sequence). The CDR3 nucleotides read TGCAGTGCTTCTCCCGGGACAGGTGGGGACTATGGCTACACCTTC. Residues: CSASPGTGGDYGYTF.

This clonotype was counted a few times. V usage is TRBV27 and J usage is TRBJ2-7; 8 nucleotides line up with TRBD1. The CDR3 length is 15 residues. The germline V gene encodes CDR1 MNHEY and CDR2 SMNVEV (reference sequence). V was clipped by 5 bases and J by 2 bases; unmatched bases: 8. CDR3 DNA: TGTGCCAGCAGTCTCGCCGGGACAGGACCCTACGAGCAGTACTTC. Amino acid sequence: CASSLAGTGPYEQYF.

A few counts support this clonotype. The chain carries TRBV6-1 and TRBJ1-1, with D perhaps TRBD1 (6 bases). Germline CDR1 reads MNHNS; CDR2 reads SASEGT. This CDR3 is 16 amino acids long. Trimming stripped 6 bases from V and 4 bases from J, with 21 bases between. CDR3 bases: TGTGCCAGCAGAAAGGAAACCACAGGGATGGGCACTGAAGCTTTCTTT. The encoded protein is CASRKETTGMGTEAFF.

This clonotype was counted a few times. The chain carries TRBV20-1 and TRBJ2-1, with 12 bases aligning to TRBD2. Germline loops: CDR1 DFQATT, CDR2 SNEGSKA (reference sequence). J gave up 4 bases and V 0 bases, and 10 bases lay outside the gene matches. CDR3 size: 18 residues. This CDR3 reads CSARDFAGLAGRYNEQFF. Written as DNA, the CDR3 is TGCAGTGCTAGAGATTTTGCCGGACTAGCGGGGCGGTACAATGAGCAGTTCTTC.

This chain links TRBV5-6 with TRBJ1-1; 7 positions agree with TRBD1. The V gene end was trimmed by 5 bases and the J gene end by 3 bases; junction bases not matched to a gene: 19. The CDR3 is 18 residues long. From germline, CDR1 is SGHDT and CDR2 YYEEEE. This CDR3 is CASRIKRQGLVYDTEAFF. As DNA, the CDR3 is TGTGCCAGCAGAATAAAAAGACAGGGCCTAGTGTATGACACTGAAGCTTTCTTT.

There are a few counts of this clonotype. The V gene is TRBV6-1, the J gene TRBJ1-2; TRBD1 matches 9 bases. Germline values: CDR1 MNHNS, CDR2 SASEGT. The CDR3 extends over 16 amino acids. After removal of 7 bases from V and 5 bases from J, the junction contained 14 bases not matched to a gene. CDR3 nucleotides: TGTGCCAGCAAAGCCCTCCGGGACAGGGTATTTTATGGCTACACCTTC. This gives the protein CASKALRDRVFYGYTF.

The sample holds a few counts of this clonotype. The rearrangement links TRBV7-2 to TRBJ1-1; weak D call: TRBD1 (5 bases). CDR3 length: 12 residues. Germline-derived CDR1 and CDR2 are SGHTA and FQGNSA. The ends were cut back, 6 bases at V and 10 bases at J, with 15 bases in the middle. Here the CDR3 DNA reads TGTGCCAGCAGTCAACAGGAGGGTAGAGCTTTCTTT. This translates into CASSQQEGRAFF.

The chain recombines TRBV7-3 with TRBJ1-1; D gene ambiguous. V was trimmed by 0 bases and J by 2 bases, leaving 10 bases between them. Germline V CDR1 and CDR2: SGHTA, FQGTGA. The CDR3 has 15 residues. The CDR3 reads CASSLTPQFNTEAFF. CDR3 nucleotide sequence: TGTGCCAGCAGCTTAACCCCACAGTTCAACACTGAAGCTTTCTTT.

The rearrangement links TRBV14 to TRBJ1-6, with 7 nucleotides matching TRBD1. The CDR3 loop spans 15 amino acids. V lost 4 bases and J lost 8; bases outside the gene matches: 8. Germline assignment: CDR1 SGHDN and CDR2 FVKESK. CDR3 coding DNA: TGTGCCAGCAGCCCAGTACAGGGGTATGATTCACCCCTCCACTTT. It encodes CASSPVQGYDSPLHF. Full variable domain (remainder filled in from reference TRBV14 and TRBJ1-6): EAGVTQFPSHSVIEKGQTVTLRCDPISGHDNLYWYRRVMGKEIKFLLHFVKESKQDESGMPNNRFLAERTGGTYSTLKVQPAELEDSGVYFCASSPVQGYDSPLHFGNGTRLTVT.

The genes are TRBV20-1 and TRBJ1-4; 7 bases line up with TRBD1. CDR1 DFQATT and CDR2 SNEGSKA come from the germline V gene (reference sequence). The CDR3 extends over 12 amino acids. After removal of 7 bases from V and 7 bases from J, the junction contained 6 bases not matched to a gene. This chain's CDR3 is CSEGQRGEKLFF. The DNA of the CDR3 is TGCAGTGAGGGACAGAGAGGTGAAAAACTGTTTTTT.

V gene TRBV27 combines with J gene TRBJ2-6, with 7 bases aligning to TRBD1. Germline V gene data show CDR1 as MNHEY and CDR2 as SMNVEV (reference sequence). This CDR3 is built from 17 residues. Trimming removed 2 bases from V and 0 bases from J; junction bases left unmatched: 4. CDR3 bases: TGTGCCAGCAGTTTAGGACAGGAAAACTCTGGGGCCAACGTCCTGACTTTC. It encodes CASSLGQENSGANVLTF.

The gene calls are TRBV6-1 and TRBJ2-7; 10 bases map to TRBD2. The germline CDR1 and CDR2 sequences are MNHNS and SASEGT. The CDR3 has 21 residues. V dropped 7 bases and J dropped 4; count of bases not matched to a gene: 28. CDR3 protein: CASKGASSGYSGGSRGYEQYF. The CDR3 region has the DNA TGTGCCAGCAAGGGGGCATCATCGGGTTATAGCGGGGGGTCCCGGGGATACGAGCAGTACTTC.

V usage is TRBV2 and J usage is TRBJ1-1, with 7 bases lining up with TRBD1. Germline values: CDR1 SNHLY, CDR2 FYNNEI. J was trimmed by 0 bases and V by 6 bases; bases with no gene match: 4. The CDR3 consists of 14 residues. The CDR3 DNA reads as TGTGCCAGCAGGGCGGACAGGCTGAACACTGAAGCTTTCTTT. As protein: CASRADRLNTEAFF.

This clonotype was seen only a few times. The chain joins TRBV28 to TRBJ2-3; 12 bases line up with TRBD2. In germline, CDR1 is MDHEN, CDR2 SYDVKM. Trimming took 5 bases from V and 7 from J; bases not matched to a gene: 7. This CDR3 region has 15 residues. The DNA of the CDR3 is TGTGCCAGCAGTACCACTAGCGGGGGGCGGAATACGCAGTATTTT. Translated: CASSTTSGGRNTQYF.

This clonotype has only a few counts. The chain links TRBV7-9 to TRBJ2-5; possible D gene TRBD2, 5 bases. Trimming stripped 4 bases from V and 0 bases from J, with 12 bases between. Germline CDR1 is SEHNR and CDR2 is FQNEAQ (reference sequence). The CDR3 is 15 residues long. In DNA form, the CDR3 reads TGTGCCAGCAGCTACGAGAGGGAATACCAAGAGACCCAGTACTTC. It translates to CASSYEREYQETQYF. The full variable domain, its missing parts supplied by reference TRBV7-9 and TRBJ2-5, is DTGVSQNPRHKITKRGQNVTFRCDPISEHNRLYWYRQTLGQGPEFLTYFQNEAQLEKSRLLSDRFSAERPKGSFSTLEIQRTEQGDSAMYLCASSYEREYQETQYFGPGTRLLVL.

In this sample, this clonotype turned up a few times. This chain joins TRBV6-2 or TRBV6-3 and TRBJ2-3, with D maybe TRBD2 (6 bases). Germline-derived CDR1 and CDR2 are MNHEY and SVGEGT. The CDR3 consists of 14 residues. DNA for the CDR3: TGTGCGGCGGGGCGGGGACCTAGCACAGATACGCAGTATTTT. Amino acids: CAAGRGPSTDTQYF.

As for this clonotype: One end of the junction is discordant with germline, which a read error may explain. The chain has TRBV20-1 and TRBJ2-7; TRBD1 matches at 7 bases. CDR3 size: 13 residues. Germline V lookup: CDR1 DFQATT, CDR2 SNEGSKA (reference sequence). As DNA, the CDR3 is TGCAGTGCCCCGGACAGGTCCGGCTACGGGCAGTACTTC. Translation: CSAPDRSGYGQYF.